Presented here are 15 T cell receptor beta chains from one specimen sequenced in a study of cytomegalovirus exposure and HLA in healthy donors. The PCR ran on 60 Vbeta and 13 Jbeta primers. Sequencing used immunoSEQ multiplex PCR; TCRdb keeps in-frame clones, though not all of them. The table has roughly 100,000 clones, more than 70% seen once. Sequenced: PBMCs. The receptors were sampled from a female donor in good health and CMV-seronegative.

V is TRBV19 and J is TRBJ2-7, with D unclear. V was trimmed by 5 bases and J by 4 bases, leaving 12 bases between them. Per the germline V gene, CDR1 is LNHDA and CDR2 is SQIVND (reference sequence). The length of the CDR3 is 13 residues. CDR3 region: CASSPAHAYEQYF. The CDR3, as DNA: TGTGCCAGTAGTCCCGCACACGCATACGAGCAGTACTTC.

The rearrangement joins TRBV7-9 to TRBJ2-5; D possibly corresponds to TRBD2 (5 bases). Trimming stripped 8 bases from V and 3 bases from J, with 10 bases between. Germline CDR1 reads SEHNR; CDR2 reads FQNEAQ (reference sequence). The CDR3 length is 12 residues. The CDR3 loop reads CASVQAEETQYF. CDR3 nucleotide sequence: TGTGCCAGCGTTCAAGCGGAAGAGACCCAGTACTTC. Using reference TRBV7-9 and TRBJ2-5 for the parts outside the CDR3, the full variable domain is DTGVSQNPRHKITKRGQNVTFRCDPISEHNRLYWYRQTLGQGPEFLTYFQNEAQLEKSRLLSDRFSAERPKGSFSTLEIQRTEQGDSAMYLCASVQAEETQYFGPGTRLLVL.

The CDR3 loop is CASMNEPYEQYF. CDR3 in DNA: TGTGCCAGCATGAATGAGCCCTACGAGCAGTACTTC. The V call is TRBV28, the J call TRBJ2-7; no clear D. The germline V gene has CDR1 MDHEN and CDR2 SYDVKM. V was trimmed by 7 bases and J by 2 bases, leaving 9 bases between them. CDR3 length: 12 residues.

The V gene is TRBV9, the J gene TRBJ1-1; 7 nucleotides match TRBD1. The CDR3 has 15 amino acids. The J segment lost 3 bases and the V segment lost 2 bases, leaving 7 bases of the junction unmatched. The germline CDR1 and CDR2 sequences are SGDLS and YYNGEE. CDR3 sequence: CASSVVQGRYTEAFF. CDR3 bases: TGTGCCAGCAGCGTTGTACAGGGGAGGTACACTGAAGCTTTCTTT. Together with reference TRBV9 and TRBJ1-1, the CDR3 gives the full variable domain: DSGVTQTPKHLITATGQRVTLRCSPRSGDLSVYWYQQSLDQGLQFLIQYYNGEERAKGNILERFSAQQFPDLHSELNLSSLELGDSALYFCASSVVQGRYTEAFFGQGTRLTVV.

This clone occurred once. The chain combines TRBV6-4 with TRBJ1-1; the D is unclear. The ends were cut back, 5 bases at V and 5 bases at J, with 12 bases in the middle. The CDR3 covers 13 residues. The germline CDR1 and CDR2 sequences are MRHNA and SNTAGT. CDR3 DNA sequence: TGTGCCAGCAGTCAAACCACATTGACTGAAGCTTTCTTT. Protein sequence: CASSQTTLTEAFF.

The chain combines TRBV7-9 with TRBJ1-2; 7 bases agree with TRBD1. Trimming took 7 bases from V and 2 from J; bases not matched to a gene: 4. The length of the CDR3 is 13 residues. Germline V gives CDR1 SEHNR, CDR2 FQNEAQ (reference sequence). CDR3 amino acids: CASTRGQNYGYTF. The CDR3 coding sequence is TGTGCCAGCACCAGGGGACAGAACTATGGCTACACCTTC.

The chain joins TRBV6-5 to TRBJ2-1, with TRBD2 matching 7 bases. The CDR3 runs to 13 residues. With V trimmed by 7 bases and J by 3 bases, 3 bases remained unmatched. Germline V gene data show CDR1 as MNHEY and CDR2 as SVGAGI. Here the CDR3 DNA reads TGTGCCAGCACGACTAGCCTCTACAATGAGCAGTTCTTC. Its translation is CASTTSLYNEQFF.

V gene TRBV7-6 combines with J gene TRBJ2-7; TRBD1 is a possible D gene (6 bases). Germline lookup yields CDR1 SGHVS and CDR2 FNYEAQ. V was shortened by 3 bases and J by 4 bases, with 16 bases between the two germline ends. The length of the CDR3 is 15 residues. As DNA, the CDR3 is TGTGCCAGCAGCTTTGGCCGGGACACCAATTACGAGCAGTACTTC. It specifies CASSFGRDTNYEQYF.

The J gene is TRBJ2-7, the V gene TRBV28; perhaps TRBD2 as D (5 bases). V was trimmed by 6 bases and J by 2 bases, leaving 11 bases between them. This CDR3 is built from 13 residues. In germline, CDR1 is MDHEN, CDR2 SYDVKM. The DNA for the CDR3 is TGTGCCAGCAGCCGGGGTGGAGCCTACGAGCAGTACTTC. Protein: CASSRGGAYEQYF.

The genes are TRBV10-3 and TRBJ2-7; D possibly corresponds to TRBD1 (5 bases). Trimming took 10 bases from V and 5 from J, leaving 21 bases between them. CDR1 is ENHRY, CDR2 SYGVKD, per germline. The CDR3 is made up of 14 amino acids. CDR3: CATARYDSLDEQYF. In DNA, the CDR3 is TGTGCCACCGCCCGGTATGACAGTCTGGACGAGCAGTACTTC.

As concerns this clone: The sample has other DNA sequences that encode this CDR3 too. V usage is TRBV30 and J usage is TRBJ1-1, with D possibly being TRBD1 (6 bases). The CDR3 spans 13 residues. The germline V gene encodes CDR1 GTSNPN and CDR2 SVGIG (reference sequence). Deletions cut 3 bases from V and 1 base from J, with 9 bases between. The CDR3 loop reads CAWSTGQNTEAFF. The CDR3 coding sequence is TGTGCCTGGAGCACGGGACAGAACACTGAAGCTTTCTTT.

The CDR3 region is CASSSYSGTGDYEQYF. CDR3 in DNA: TGTGCCAGCAGCTCCTACTCCGGGACAGGGGACTACGAGCAGTACTTC. This rearrangement joins TRBV5-4 to TRBJ2-7; 10 bases align to TRBD1. Germline trimming cut 3 bases from V and 3 bases from J; bases unmatched to any gene: 9. The CDR3 consists of 16 residues. The germline V gene encodes CDR1 SGHNT and CDR2 YYREEE (reference sequence).

The chain couples TRBV4-1 to TRBJ2-1; TRBD1 matches at 7 bases. This CDR3 comprises 12 residues. Germline V lookup: CDR1 MGHRA, CDR2 YSYEKL. The V and J ends lost 4 bases and 8 bases, in that order; junction bases with no gene match: 2. The CDR3 sequence: CASSPQGDEQFF. CDR3 DNA sequence: TGCGCCAGCAGCCCCCAGGGGGATGAGCAGTTCTTC.

V gene TRBV9 combines with J gene TRBJ1-3; D is possibly TRBD1 (6 bases). From germline, CDR1 is SGDLS and CDR2 YYNGEE. V lost 0 bases, J lost 0 bases, and 13 bases lay in between. The length of the CDR3 is 17 residues. The CDR3 nucleotides read TGTGCCAGCAGCGTAGGGGGGGGCGGATCCTCTGGAAACACCATATATTTT. Translation: CASSVGGGGSSGNTIYF.

The chain joins TRBV4-2 to TRBJ2-3; D is perhaps TRBD2 (5 bases). This CDR3 comprises 15 residues. Germline values: CDR1 LGHNA, CDR2 YNFKEQ. Trimming took off 3 bases at V and 2 bases at J, with 12 bases between the two ends. The DNA of the CDR3 is TGTGCCAGCAGCCAGACTCTAGCAAACACAGATACGCAGTATTTT. Translation: CASSQTLANTDTQYF.